This passage covers 27 T cell receptor beta chains from one sample sequenced in a study of blood T cells in healthy people across ages. A second PCR of about 6 to 11 cycles used a sample-barcoded 5' primer and a J-beta primer mix. One entry per CDR3 protein, called by TCRdb with MiXCR from the 5' RACE reads. The sample lists over a million distinct CDR3 sequences, around 45% seen once, with approximately 20% in the top ten. Sequenced material: blood. The receptors come from a woman between 55 and 75 years old in good health.

Here the CDR3 DNA reads TGTGCCAGCAGCGACGTGACAGGGGCCAGCAATTCACCCCTCCACTTT. Translated: CASSDVTGASNSPLHF. V gene TRBV9 combines with J gene TRBJ1-6, with 8 bases aligning to TRBD1. Looked up from germline, CDR1 is SGDLS and CDR2 is YYNGEE. The CDR3 contains 16 residues. J lost 7 bases, V lost 3 bases, and 9 bases had no gene match.

This clonotype has only a few counts. The chain employs TRBV6-2 or TRBV6-3 and TRBJ2-5; perhaps D is TRBD1 or TRBD2 (6 bases each). V lost 9 bases to trimming and J lost 5 bases, with 16 bases between them. The CDR3 loop spans 13 amino acids. Germline CDR1 and CDR2: MNHEY and SVGEGT. CDR3 protein: CASKTGGWETQYF. In DNA form, the CDR3 reads TGTGCCAGTAAGACAGGAGGGTGGGAGACCCAGTACTTC.

The gene calls are TRBV15 and TRBJ1-1; no clear D. There are 14 residues in the CDR3. From germline, CDR1 is LNHNV and CDR2 YYDKDF (reference sequence). Trimming cost V 0 bases and J 4 bases, with 9 bases left between them. CDR3 protein: CATSRESGITEAFF. CDR3 DNA sequence: TGTGCCACCAGCAGAGAGTCGGGGATCACTGAAGCTTTCTTT.

CDR3: CASSLKAEAFF. The CDR3 nucleotides read TGTGCCAGCAGCTTAAAGGCAGAAGCTTTCTTT. The rearrangement links TRBV7-9 to TRBJ1-1; no reliable D call. The germline V and J ends were trimmed by 2 bases and 8 bases, with 6 bases remaining between them. CDR1 and CDR2 from the germline V gene are SEHNR and FQNEAQ (reference sequence). This CDR3 has 11 residues. Based on the CDR3 plus reference TRBV7-9 and TRBJ1-1, the full variable domain is DTGVSQNPRHKITKRGQNVTFRCDPISEHNRLYWYRQTLGQGPEFLTYFQNEAQLEKSRLLSDRFSAERPKGSFSTLEIQRTEQGDSAMYLCASSLKAEAFFGQGTRLTVV.

The chain employs TRBV29-1 and TRBJ2-1, with D perhaps being TRBD1 or TRBD2 (5 bases each). This CDR3 region has 15 residues. CDR1 is SQVTM, CDR2 ANQGSEA, per germline. V was clipped by 6 bases and J by 3 bases, with 18 bases between them. CDR3 loop: CSVTATGRYYNEQFF. The CDR3 coding sequence is TGCAGCGTGACCGCTACGGGGCGGTACTACAATGAGCAGTTCTTC.

This sequence joins TRBV29-1 and TRBJ2-5, with 12 positions matching TRBD2. The germline CDR1 and CDR2 sequences are SQVTM and ANQGSEA. This CDR3 region has 15 residues. Germline trimming cut 6 bases from V and 11 bases from J; bases unmatched to any gene: 16. CDR3 sequence reads: CSVWPSGRADNEQYF. As DNA, the CDR3 is TGCAGCGTGTGGCCTAGCGGGAGGGCCGACAATGAGCAGTACTTC.

V usage is TRBV6-1 and J usage is TRBJ2-2; 8 nucleotides agree with TRBD2. This CDR3 spans 18 amino acids. V was clipped by 5 bases and J by 7 bases; unmatched bases: 18. The germline CDR1 and CDR2 sequences are MNHNS and SASEGT. The CDR3 region is CASSPFIPRTSNGGELFF. Written as DNA, the CDR3 is TGTGCCAGCAGTCCATTCATCCCCCGGACTAGCAACGGCGGGGAGCTGTTTTTT.

The chain joins TRBV14 to TRBJ2-7; 9 bases map to TRBD1. V shed 3 bases, J shed 3 bases, and the junction held 6 bases outside the gene matches. The V gene's germline CDR1 is SGHDN and CDR2 FVKESK. The CDR3 runs to 15 residues. The CDR3 spells CASSQGTGFLYEQYF. The CDR3 region has the DNA TGTGCCAGCAGCCAGGGGACAGGGTTCCTCTACGAGCAGTACTTC.

To note about this clonotype: Sequence at one end of the junction differs from germline and may be a read error. The rearrangement links TRBV10-3 to TRBJ1-2; 8 bases are shared with TRBD1. This CDR3 has 15 amino acids. From germline, CDR1 is ENHRY and CDR2 SYGVKD. The CDR3 spells CAASQLGQGRDGYTF. The CDR3 coding sequence is TGCGCCGCATCGCAACTCGGACAGGGAAGGGATGGCTACACCTTC.

A word on this clonotype: A junction end diverges from the germline sequence, so it may reflect a read error. The V gene is TRBV6-5, the J gene TRBJ2-1, with 13 bases fitting TRBD2. This CDR3 spans 14 amino acids. The germline gives CDR1 MNHEY, CDR2 SVGAGI. DNA of the CDR3: TGTGTCAGCAGGGCCGGACTAGCGGGAGTTATAGAGTTCTTC. Protein sequence: CVSRAGLAGVIEFF.

This clonotype showed up just a few times. The V call is TRBV12-3 or TRBV12-4, the J call TRBJ1-1; 7 bases are a match to TRBD1. The length of the CDR3 is 15 residues. Germline trimming cut 3 bases from V and 1 base from J; bases unmatched to any gene: 5. Here the CDR3 DNA reads TGTGCCAGCAGTTTGCGGACAGGTCAGAACACTGAAGCTTTCTTT. This gives the protein CASSLRTGQNTEAFF.

This clonotype appeared a few times. The chain has TRBV10-3 and TRBJ2-3, with 7 bases aligning to TRBD1. CDR3 length: 13 residues. With 10 bases clipped from V and 4 bases from J, the junction kept 8 bases outside the gene matches. CDR1 is ENHRY, CDR2 SYGVKD, per germline. DNA for the CDR3: TGTGCCAGTCAAGGGGGCGGGCCAGATACGCAGTATTTT. This gives the protein CASQGGGPDTQYF.

The chain links TRBV27 to TRBJ2-3, with a possible D match to TRBD2 (6 bases). CDR3 length: 14 amino acids. V lost 6 bases, J lost 1 base, and 11 bases lay in between. In germline, CDR1 is MNHEY, CDR2 SMNVEV (reference sequence). The CDR3 nucleotides are TGTGCCAGCAGCAATAGCGGCCGCACAGATACGCAGTATTTT. As protein: CASSNSGRTDTQYF.

The chain combines TRBV27 with TRBJ2-7; TRBD2 matches 7 bases. CDR1 MNHEY and CDR2 SMNVEV come from the germline V gene (reference sequence). V shed 3 bases and J 4 bases; nucleotides not matched to a gene: 9. The CDR3 has 15 amino acids. The CDR3 DNA sequence: TGTGCCAGCAGTTTGGTTGCGGGAGTTGTGTACGAGCAGTACTTC. It is translated as CASSLVAGVVYEQYF.

This chain uses TRBV3-1 with TRBJ1-2; 8 bases map to TRBD1. Germline V gives CDR1 LGHDT, CDR2 YNNKEL (reference sequence). The V gene end was trimmed by 10 bases and the J gene end by 9 bases; junction bases not matched to a gene: 16. The CDR3 is 14 amino acids. CDR3 region: CAIADAGTGSRYTF. CDR3 in DNA: TGTGCCATCGCAGATGCCGGGACAGGATCTCGCTACACCTTC.

This clonotype was seen a handful of times. The V call is TRBV21-1, the J call TRBJ2-5; the DNA was not used to check the table's D call, TRBD1. TRBV21-1 is labeled a pseudogene. The CDR3 sequence is 14 residues long. CDR3 amino acids: CASTWDRVIETQYF. The CDR3 bases are TGTGCCAGCACCTGGGACAGAGTGATAGAGACCCAGTACTTC.

The chain employs TRBV5-6 and TRBJ2-1, with D maybe TRBD1 (6 bases). Trimming took 1 base from V and 6 from J, leaving 17 bases between them. Germline V CDR1 and CDR2: SGHDT, YYEEEE. The CDR3 is 16 residues long. This chain's CDR3 is CASSLRARGGLNEQFF. For the CDR3, the DNA is TGTGCCAGCAGCTTGCGGGCTAGAGGGGGTCTCAATGAGCAGTTCTTC.

This clonotype was observed a handful of times. The chain couples TRBV20-1 to TRBJ2-7; a weak D match, TRBD1 (6 bases). V was cut by 5 bases and J by 9 bases, with 17 bases left in between. CDR3 length: 12 residues. Germline CDR1 reads DFQATT; CDR2 reads SNEGSKA (reference sequence). DNA for the CDR3: TGCAGTGCTTCACCAATACAGGGTGCGCAGTACTTC. This sequence encodes CSASPIQGAQYF.

J is TRBJ1-4 and V is TRBV12-3 or TRBV12-4; 10 bases align to TRBD1. The V and J ends lost 6 bases and 8 bases, in that order; junction bases with no gene match: 3. The CDR3 runs 13 residues. The CDR3 coding sequence is TGTGCCAGCAGGGGGGGACAGGGGGAAAAACTGTTTTTT. It encodes CASRGGQGEKLFF.

CDR3 region: CASSPGRGSEQYF. DNA for the CDR3: TGTGCCAGCAGTCCAGGCCGGGGGAGTGAGCAGTACTTC. The chain employs TRBV12-3 or TRBV12-4 and TRBJ2-7, with D tentatively TRBD2 (6 bases). This CDR3 region has 13 residues. Trimming removed 5 bases at V and 7 bases at J, with 15 bases between.

The CDR3 nucleotides read TGCAGTGCTAGCGGGAGGGCCGACTACGAGCAGTACTTC. This encodes CSASGRADYEQYF. The chain employs TRBV20-1 and TRBJ2-7, with 8 bases aligning to TRBD2. CDR3 length: 13 residues. The V segment lost 3 bases and the J segment 3 bases; nucleotides outside the gene matches: 4. Germline CDR1 is DFQATT and CDR2 is SNEGSKA (reference sequence).

This clonotype was recorded once. The J gene is TRBJ2-5, the V gene TRBV20-1; 14 bases match TRBD2. Losses at the gene ends were 6 bases for V and 5 bases for J; bases not matched to a gene: 8. The CDR3 extends over 15 amino acids. The germline CDR1 and CDR2 sequences are DFQATT and SNEGSKA (reference sequence). The CDR3 loop is CSAAPGLAGAETQYF. The CDR3 nucleotides read TGCAGTGCGGCCCCGGGACTAGCGGGAGCTGAGACCCAGTACTTC.

The V and J genes are TRBV4-1 and TRBJ2-5, with TRBD1 identical over 8 bases. This CDR3 is 13 amino acids long. With 0 bases clipped from V and 7 bases from J, the junction kept 1 base outside the gene matches. The germline V gene has CDR1 MGHRA and CDR2 YSYEKL. CDR3 sequence: CASSQEDRGTQYF. CDR3 coding DNA: TGCGCCAGCAGCCAAGAAGACAGGGGGACCCAGTACTTC.

This clonotype was seen a handful of times. V gene TRBV7-3 combines with J gene TRBJ2-1, with D perhaps matching TRBD2 (5 bases). Germline CDR1 SGHTA, CDR2 FQGTGA. Trimming stripped 9 bases from V and 0 bases from J, with 15 bases between. The CDR3 is made up of 15 amino acids. The CDR3, as DNA: TGTGCCAGTAGCCAAGTAGCGTCCTCCTACAATGAGCAGTTCTTC. Residues: CASSQVASSYNEQFF.

This clonotype appeared a few times. The J gene is TRBJ2-5, the V gene TRBV28; possible D gene TRBD1, 6 bases. Germline V gene data show CDR1 as MDHEN and CDR2 as SYDVKM. CDR3 length: 17 amino acids. The V gene lost 5 bases and the J gene lost 1 base, with 20 bases spanning the gap. CDR3 DNA sequence: TGTGCCAGCAGTGGTGGTAAGGACAGAAGTCCCCAAGAGACCCAGTACTTC. Translating it yields CASSGGKDRSPQETQYF.

This clonotype appeared a few times. The chain is built from TRBV7-9 and TRBJ2-3; a weak D match, TRBD2 (6 bases). This CDR3 contains 16 residues. Germline-derived CDR1 and CDR2 are SEHNR and FQNEAQ (reference sequence). Trimming took 3 bases from V and 0 from J, leaving 13 bases between them. The CDR3 DNA sequence: TGTGCCAGCAGCTTCGGGGGTCGCACTAGCACAGATACGCAGTATTTT. Translating it yields CASSFGGRTSTDTQYF.

The chain combines TRBV20-1 with TRBJ2-1; TRBD1 matches 7 bases. Trimming took 3 bases from V and 6 from J; bases not matched to a gene: 8. Germline V gene lookup returns CDR1 DFQATT and CDR2 SNEGSKA (reference sequence). The CDR3 has 14 amino acids. CDR3 nucleotides: TGCAGTGCTAGCCCGACAGGGAAACGCAATGAGCAGTTCTTC. Translating gives CSASPTGKRNEQFF.